This is a list of T cell receptor beta chains from one sample in a study of blood T cell repertoires in COVID-19. Here immunoSEQ multiplex PCR was the method, and the copy in TCRdb shows in-frame clones only, minus some. The sample includes around 330,000 clones, 85% of them seen just once. Sequenced material: PBMCs or T cells enriched from blood (not recorded which). These receptors all come from a woman in her thirties who had been exposed to COVID-19. CDR3s leave out the opening cysteine and the closing phenylalanine or tryptophan. Some rows have no size entry. The others give once, few or many, or a class for an expanded clone.

v_call	clone_size	j_call	cdr3_aa
TRBV19	few	TRBJ2-7	ASSLAGLSYEQY
TRBV28	-	TRBJ2-3	ASSFEVPPTQY
TRBV24-1	-	TRBJ2-3	ATRSGTGTDTQY
TRBV30	-	TRBJ2-7	AWNVGGRVGQY
TRBV6-4	-	TRBJ1-6	ASSARQGASPLH
TRBV25-1	-	TRBJ1-2	ASSGTGLPFYGYT
TRBV30	once	TRBJ1-2	AWSAGTRPYGYT
TRBV24-1	-	TRBJ2-1	ATSDLSGGLPNEQF
TRBV27	-	TRBJ2-7	ASSSFYEQY
TRBV28	-	TRBJ1-2	ASSPGVRGYT
TRBV3-1/TRBV3-2	-	TRBJ2-2	ASSQASVTGELF
TRBV9	-	TRBJ2-3	ASSVEGALGTDTQY
TRBV7-9	-	TRBJ1-3	ASSSRDRGNTIY
TRBV28	once	TRBJ2-4	ASSLTDLAKNIQY
TRBV29-1	-	TRBJ1-1	SVAQGGTEAF
TRBV28	once	TRBJ1-2	ASSEDGGGQRYGYT
TRBV5-6	-	TRBJ1-3	ASSLRGTGNTIY
TRBV18	-	TRBJ1-2	ASSSGTDYGYT
TRBV4-2	-	TRBJ2-1	ASSHRGGYNEQF
TRBV6-6	once	TRBJ1-5	ASSPWTVRGGGQPQH
TRBV28	-	TRBJ1-5	ASSQRGRGNQPQH
TRBV30	-	TRBJ1-1	AWTEGDRNSRGAF
TRBV10-3	-	TRBJ1-5	AISEELYSNQPQH
TRBV7-9	-	TRBJ1-2	ASVNQGGDYGYT
TRBV30	-	TRBJ1-2	AWSVLGGASGYT
TRBV7-9	-	TRBJ2-5	ASSLTSGGPETQY
TRBV28	-	TRBJ2-4	ASSFGGQGRRAKNIQY
TRBV28	-	TRBJ2-7	ASSLLGGYEQY
TRBV30	-	TRBJ1-2	AWYRDTLWYGYT
TRBV11-1	-	TRBJ2-7	ASSITYEQY
TRBV11-2	once	TRBJ2-7	ASSFLTRLDRAYEQY
TRBV7-8	-	TRBJ2-1	ASSLGGGAYNEQF
TRBV10-1	-	TRBJ1-1	ASSEFDRGKTEAF
TRBV25-1	-	TRBJ1-2	ASSSDRGLNYGYT
TRBV28	once	TRBJ1-2	ASSSQGVYGYT
TRBV6-5	-	TRBJ1-1	ASSYSHREWTEAF
TRBV12-3/TRBV12-4	-	TRBJ1-2	ASSLTGGQKYT
TRBV30	-	TRBJ1-1	AWSVLVVAGGTEAF
TRBV3-1/TRBV3-2	-	TRBJ1-4	ASSQVRGQGREKLF
TRBV9	-	TRBJ2-3	ASNPRGEWTDTQY
TRBV10-1	once	TRBJ1-1	ASSESKGGGTEAF
TRBV7-9	-	TRBJ2-7	ASSLLPDSYEQY
TRBV4-2	few	TRBJ1-5	ASSQVLRGSGQPQH
TRBV9	-	TRBJ2-1	ASSADNRGYNEQF
TRBV7-9	once	TRBJ1-5	ASSSFGQISNQPQH
TRBV5-1	-	TRBJ2-1	ASSEASGGAHNEQF
TRBV9	-	TRBJ2-5	ASSTQGEGETQY
TRBV7-3	many	TRBJ2-1	ASSLGGAPL
TRBV11-2	once	TRBJ1-2	ASSLVSTDNYGYT
TRBV6-5	-	TRBJ1-6	ASSYGGDTTDSPLH
TRBV5-1	-	TRBJ2-7	ASSLVTGGGDEQY
TRBV7-2	-	TRBJ2-2	ASSLGQNTGELF
TRBV11-3	-	TRBJ2-1	ASSLDSRTSGRIYNEQF
TRBV20-1	-	TRBJ1-3	SARIGDTIY
TRBV6-5	-	TRBJ2-7	ASSHNNRGYEQY
TRBV3-1/TRBV3-2	-	TRBJ2-2	ASSHRLVVPGELF
TRBV11-2	-	TRBJ1-2	ASSFLTGGYGYT
TRBV20-1	-	TRBJ2-5	SASVAGGQKTQY
TRBV4-1	-	TRBJ2-3	ASSRQLAGADTQY
TRBV7-9	-	TRBJ2-2	ASSPTSGGRNTGELF